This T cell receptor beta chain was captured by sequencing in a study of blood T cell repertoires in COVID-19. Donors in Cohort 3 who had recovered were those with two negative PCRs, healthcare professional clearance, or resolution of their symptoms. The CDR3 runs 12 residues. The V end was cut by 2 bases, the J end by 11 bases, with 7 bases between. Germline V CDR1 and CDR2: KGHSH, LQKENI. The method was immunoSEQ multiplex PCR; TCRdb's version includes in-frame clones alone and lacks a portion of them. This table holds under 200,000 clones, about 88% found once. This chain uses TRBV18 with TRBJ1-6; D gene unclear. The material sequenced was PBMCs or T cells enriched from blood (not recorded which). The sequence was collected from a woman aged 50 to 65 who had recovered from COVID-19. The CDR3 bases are TGTGCCAGCTCACCAGGGGAGGCACCCCTCCACTTT. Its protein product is CASSPGEAPLHF.